This T cell receptor (beta chain) was sequenced in a study of Tregs in tolerant kidney transplant recipients. The data were produced by immunoSEQ multiplex PCR, yet TCRdb's version contains in-frame clones alone and is incomplete. Of some 90,000 clones listed, 85% to 95% are singletons. The CDR3 covers 16 residues. The V and J ends lost 4 bases and 11 bases, in that order; junction bases with no gene match: 16. Germline V gene lookup returns CDR1 SGDLS and CDR2 YYNGEE. CD4+CD25+CD127- Tregs, CD4+CD25- non-Tregs, CD4 and CD8 cells were sorted. About this clone itself: Antigen: not known.

Regarding the study as a whole: Validation in larger populations is needed because few patients were studied.

The rearrangement links TRBV9 to TRBJ2-1, with 9 bases aligning to TRBD2. The sequence was obtained from a human donor in good health. Input material: CD8+ T cells from blood. CDR3 bases: TGTGCCAGCAGCCCCCCAGCTGAGCTAGCGGGAAGAAAGCAGTTCTTC. Amino acid sequence: CASSPPAELAGRKQFF.